The rows below give T cell receptor beta chains drawn from one sample of a study of OX40 agonist ivuxolimab in advanced cancers. Method: immunoSEQ multiplex PCR; TCRdb's copy keeps in-frame clones and lacks some. Among about 82,000 clones, 86% were seen once, and the ten largest hold approximately 0.99%. The sample consisted of CD4+ or CD8+ T cells sorted from blood, taken in a trial of the OX40 agonist ivuxolimab. The receptors derive from an adult with an advanced solid tumor such as melanoma, head and neck, liver or kidney cancer. Both conserved end residues are part of each CDR3.

J gene,V gene,CDR3 protein
TRBJ1-6,TRBV7-9,CASSLVASGTSPLHF
TRBJ2-5,TRBV19,CASSTGTSGSGRLETQYF
TRBJ1-5,TRBV18,CASSPGTGEGQPQHF
TRBJ1-1,TRBV7-2,CASNPNPAQLNTEAFF
TRBJ1-2,TRBV4-3,CASSQDAQGVLGGYTF
TRBJ2-1,TRBV28,CASSPPGQGSYNEQFF
TRBJ1-2,TRBV11-2,CASSLDRDRASKGYTF
TRBJ1-1,TRBV19,CASSIYRGYTEAFF
TRBJ2-5,TRBV14,CASSQASGRQETQYF
TRBJ2-1,TRBV7-9,CASSFVTGGFYNEQFF
TRBJ1-4,TRBV7-2,CASSLNRVQTNEKLFF
TRBJ1-5,TRBV7-2,CASSNQLGDQPQHF
TRBJ2-5,TRBV7-3,CASSFGIQETQYF
TRBJ1-5,TRBV7-8,CASSTVQGQGASNQPQHF
TRBJ2-5,TRBV5-1,CASSTGGTSGQETQYF
TRBJ2-1,TRBV7-6,CASSLAAGGSNEQFF
TRBJ2-1,TRBV6-4,CASSPLEGGNNEQFF
TRBJ2-7,TRBV11-2,CASSLEGRASYEQYF
TRBJ2-7,TRBV6-5,CASSYSGGLDEQYF
TRBJ1-1,TRBV30,CAWSVGGLNTEAFF
TRBJ1-2,TRBV16,CASSLLSGQGGYTF
TRBJ2-7,TRBV7-2,CASSLDFGTGYEQYF
TRBJ2-7,TRBV6-1,CASIRTSGRFHEQYF
TRBJ2-7,TRBV2,CASSAGTGLLYEQYF
TRBJ1-4,TRBV7-9,CASSLDGGRDGEKLFF
TRBJ1-2,TRBV14,CASSQGTGLYYGYTF
TRBJ2-1,TRBV12-5,CASAGQGNNEQFF